This T cell receptor beta chain was sequenced during a study of shared clonotypes between healthy human individuals. Researchers partitioned CD4+ cells into CD45RA+ naive and CD45RA-negative memory subsets. V lost 4 bases and J 0 bases, leaving 10 bases between the germline ends. CDR1 and CDR2 (germline): SNHLY, FYNNEI. The CDR3 covers 15 residues. Genomic DNA of every subset was divided equally among multiple immunoSEQ plates. Only in-frame clones appear in the TCRdb table, and some are missing; sequencing was by immunoSEQ multiplex PCR. The top ten clones hold 0.7% to 0.95% of a sample with approximately 1,000,000 clones, 70% to 80% of them seen once.

Sequencing input: memory CD4+ T cells from PBMCs. Subset described: CD45RA-negative fraction. The receptor's source is a man younger than 30 in good health. Some clones in this sample may be carry-over from other donors' samples. The chain is built from TRBV2 and TRBJ1-5; D perhaps matches TRBD1 (5 bases). The CDR3 protein is CASSAPGGSNQPQHF. In nucleotides, the CDR3 is TGTGCCAGCAGTGCCCCCGGGGGTAGCAATCAGCCCCAGCATTTT.